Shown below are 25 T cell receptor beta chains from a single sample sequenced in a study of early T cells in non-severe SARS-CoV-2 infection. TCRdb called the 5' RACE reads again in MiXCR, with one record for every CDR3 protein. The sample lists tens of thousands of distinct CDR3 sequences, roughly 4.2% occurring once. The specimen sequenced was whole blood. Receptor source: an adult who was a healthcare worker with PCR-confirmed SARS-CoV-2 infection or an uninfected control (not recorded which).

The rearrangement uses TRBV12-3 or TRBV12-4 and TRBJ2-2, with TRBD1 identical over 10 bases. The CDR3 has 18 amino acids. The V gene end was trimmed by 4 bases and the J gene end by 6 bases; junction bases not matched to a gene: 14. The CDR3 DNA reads TGTGCCAGCAGTTGGGGGACAGGGGTCCCACAGGGTCCCGGGGAGCTGTTTTTT. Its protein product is CASSWGTGVPQGPGELFF.

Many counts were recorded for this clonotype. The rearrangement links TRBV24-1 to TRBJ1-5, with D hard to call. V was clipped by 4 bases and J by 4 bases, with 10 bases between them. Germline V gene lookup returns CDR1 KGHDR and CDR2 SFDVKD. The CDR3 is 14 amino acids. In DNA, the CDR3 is TGTGCCACCAGTGACCCGTCGGGTAATCAGCCCCAGCATTTT. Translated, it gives CATSDPSGNQPQHF.

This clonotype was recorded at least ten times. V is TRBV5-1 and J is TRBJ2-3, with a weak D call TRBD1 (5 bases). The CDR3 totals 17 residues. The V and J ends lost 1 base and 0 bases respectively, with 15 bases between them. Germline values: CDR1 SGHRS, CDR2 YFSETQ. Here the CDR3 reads CASSLSQARQSTDTQYF. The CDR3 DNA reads TGCGCCAGCAGCTTGTCACAGGCGAGACAAAGCACAGATACGCAGTATTTT.

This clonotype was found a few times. CDR3 coding DNA: TGTGCCAGCAGCTTAATGTCGGGGGTAGAGACCCAGTACTTC. Translation: CASSLMSGVETQYF. The chain employs TRBV7-9 and TRBJ2-5, with D perhaps matching TRBD2 (6 bases). V shed 2 bases and J shed 4 bases, with 11 bases lying between them. The CDR3 sequence is 14 residues long. CDR1 and CDR2 from the germline V gene are SEHNR and FQNEAQ (reference sequence).

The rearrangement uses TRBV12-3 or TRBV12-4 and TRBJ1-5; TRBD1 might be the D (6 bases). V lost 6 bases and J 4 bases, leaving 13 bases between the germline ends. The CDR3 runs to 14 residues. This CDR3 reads CASRLRGTNQPQHF. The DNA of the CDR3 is TGTGCCAGCAGATTGAGGGGGACTAATCAGCCCCAGCATTTT.

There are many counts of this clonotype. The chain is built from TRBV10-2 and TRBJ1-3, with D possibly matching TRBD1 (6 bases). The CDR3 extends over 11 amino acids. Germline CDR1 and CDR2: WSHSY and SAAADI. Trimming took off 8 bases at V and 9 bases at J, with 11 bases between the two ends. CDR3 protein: CASSPGVTIYF. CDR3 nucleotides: TGCGCCAGCTCCCCAGGGGTCACCATATATTTT.

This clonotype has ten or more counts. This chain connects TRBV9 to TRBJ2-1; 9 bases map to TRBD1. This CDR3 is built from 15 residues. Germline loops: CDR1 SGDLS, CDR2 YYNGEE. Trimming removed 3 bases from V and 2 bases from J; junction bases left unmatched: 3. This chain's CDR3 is CASSDRDRAYNEQFF. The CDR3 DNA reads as TGTGCCAGCAGCGACCGGGACAGGGCCTACAATGAGCAGTTCTTC.

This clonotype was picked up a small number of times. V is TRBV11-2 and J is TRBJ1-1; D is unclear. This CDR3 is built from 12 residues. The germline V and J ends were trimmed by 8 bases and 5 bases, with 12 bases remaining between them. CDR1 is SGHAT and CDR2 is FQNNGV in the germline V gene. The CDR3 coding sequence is TGTGCCAGCCTCACTTGGGGAACTGAAGCTTTCTTT. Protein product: CASLTWGTEAFF.

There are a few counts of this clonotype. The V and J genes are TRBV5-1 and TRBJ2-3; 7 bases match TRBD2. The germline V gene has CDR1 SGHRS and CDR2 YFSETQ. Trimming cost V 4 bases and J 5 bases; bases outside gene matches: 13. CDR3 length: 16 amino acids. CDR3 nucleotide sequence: TGCGCCAGCAGCCTCGCCGGCGGGAGATTACTAGATACGCAGTATTTT. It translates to CASSLAGGRLLDTQYF. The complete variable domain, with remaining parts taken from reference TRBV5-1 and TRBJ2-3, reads KAGVTQTPRYLIKTRGQQVTLSCSPISGHRSVSWYQQTPGQGLQFLFEYFSETQRNKGNFPGRFSGRQFSNSRSEMNVSTLELGDSALYLCASSLAGGRLLDTQYFGPGTRLTVL.

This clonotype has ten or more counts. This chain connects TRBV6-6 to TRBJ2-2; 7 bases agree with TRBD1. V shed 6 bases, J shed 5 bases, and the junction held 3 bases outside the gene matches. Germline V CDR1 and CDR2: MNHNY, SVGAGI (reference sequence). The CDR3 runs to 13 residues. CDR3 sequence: CASSTRGTGELFF. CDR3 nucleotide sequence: TGTGCCAGCAGCACCAGGGGGACCGGGGAGCTGTTTTTT.

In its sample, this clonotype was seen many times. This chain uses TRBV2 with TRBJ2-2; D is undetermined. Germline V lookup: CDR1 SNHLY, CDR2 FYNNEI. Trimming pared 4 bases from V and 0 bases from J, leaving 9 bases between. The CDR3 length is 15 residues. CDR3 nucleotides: TGTGCCAGCAGTGGTCCGGTCGCGAACACCGGGGAGCTGTTTTTT. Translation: CASSGPVANTGELFF.

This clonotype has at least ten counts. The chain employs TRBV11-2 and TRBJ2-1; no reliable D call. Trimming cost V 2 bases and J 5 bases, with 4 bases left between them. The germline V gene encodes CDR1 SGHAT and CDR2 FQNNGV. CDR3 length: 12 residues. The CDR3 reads CASSLLDNEQFF. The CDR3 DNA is TGTGCCAGCAGCTTATTGGACAATGAGCAGTTCTTC.

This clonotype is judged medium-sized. CDR3 protein: CSAGGSNTEAFF. The CDR3 DNA is TGCAGTGCTGGGGGGTCAAACACTGAAGCTTTCTTT. V usage is TRBV20-1 and J usage is TRBJ1-1; possibly TRBD1 for D (5 bases). CDR3 length: 12 amino acids. V was shortened by 5 bases and J by 2 bases, with 9 bases between the two germline ends. Germline CDR1 is DFQATT and CDR2 is SNEGSKA (reference sequence).

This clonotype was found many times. CDR3 bases: TGTGCCAGCTCACCCCCCGGGACAGGGTTCGAGCAGTACTTC. As protein: CASSPPGTGFEQYF. This chain uses TRBV18 with TRBJ2-7; 9 positions agree with TRBD1. Trimming at V came to 3 bases and at J to 6 bases, leaving 6 bases not matched to a gene. CDR3 length equals 14 residues. Per the germline V gene, CDR1 is KGHSH and CDR2 is LQKENI.

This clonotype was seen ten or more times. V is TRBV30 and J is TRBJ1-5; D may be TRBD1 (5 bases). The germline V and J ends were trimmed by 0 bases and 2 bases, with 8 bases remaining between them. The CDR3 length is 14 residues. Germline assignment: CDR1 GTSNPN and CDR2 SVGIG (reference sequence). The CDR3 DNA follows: TGTGCCTGGAGTGTATGGGGGGGCAATCAGCCCCAGCATTTT. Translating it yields CAWSVWGGNQPQHF.

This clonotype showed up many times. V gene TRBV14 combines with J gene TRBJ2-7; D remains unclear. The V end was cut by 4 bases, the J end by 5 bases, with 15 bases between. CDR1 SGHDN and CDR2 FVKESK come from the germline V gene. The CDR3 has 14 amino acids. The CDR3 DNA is TGTGCCAGCAGCCCTCTCGGGCGCGCCCACGAGCAGTACTTC. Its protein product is CASSPLGRAHEQYF.

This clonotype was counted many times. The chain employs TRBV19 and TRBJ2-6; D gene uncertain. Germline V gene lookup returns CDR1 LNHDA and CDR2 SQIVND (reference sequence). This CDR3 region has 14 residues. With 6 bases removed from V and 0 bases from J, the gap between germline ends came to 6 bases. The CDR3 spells CASRRLSGANVLTF. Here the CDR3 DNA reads TGTGCCAGTAGGAGGCTCTCTGGGGCCAACGTCCTGACTTTC.

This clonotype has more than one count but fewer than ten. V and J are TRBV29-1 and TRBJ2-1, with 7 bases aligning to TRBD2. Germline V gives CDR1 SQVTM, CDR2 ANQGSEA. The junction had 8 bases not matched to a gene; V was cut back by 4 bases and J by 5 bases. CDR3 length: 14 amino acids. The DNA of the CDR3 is TGCAGCGTTGTGGAGCGGGAAACCCACAATGAGCAGTTCTTC. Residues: CSVVERETHNEQFF.

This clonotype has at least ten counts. The CDR3 spells CASRNNRVNEQFF. The CDR3 DNA sequence: TGTGCCAGCAGGAATAACAGGGTTAATGAGCAGTTCTTC. The V and J genes are TRBV6-1 and TRBJ2-1, with D possibly TRBD1 on 6 matching bases. Germline V CDR1 and CDR2: MNHNS, SASEGT. V was trimmed by 6 bases and J by 7 bases, leaving 13 bases between them. The CDR3 runs to 13 residues.

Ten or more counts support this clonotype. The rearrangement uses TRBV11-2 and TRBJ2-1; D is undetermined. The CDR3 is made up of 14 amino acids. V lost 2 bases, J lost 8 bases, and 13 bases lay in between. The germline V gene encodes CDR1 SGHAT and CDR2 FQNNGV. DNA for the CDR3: TGTGCCAGCAGCTTAAGGACCACCGGCCATGAGCAGTTCTTC. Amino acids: CASSLRTTGHEQFF.

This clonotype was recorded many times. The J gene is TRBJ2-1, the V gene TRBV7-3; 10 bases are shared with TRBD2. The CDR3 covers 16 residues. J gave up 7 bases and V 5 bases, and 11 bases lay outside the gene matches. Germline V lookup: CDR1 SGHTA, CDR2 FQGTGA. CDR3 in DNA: TGTGCCAGCAGCCCTCTAGCGGGAGCGGGTACGAATGAGCAGTTCTTC. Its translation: CASSPLAGAGTNEQFF. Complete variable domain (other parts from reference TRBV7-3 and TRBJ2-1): GAGVSQTPSNKVTEKGKYVELRCDPISGHTALYWYRQSLGQGPEFLIYFQGTGAADDSGLPNDRFFAVRPEGSVSTLKIQRTERGDSAVYLCASSPLAGAGTNEQFFGPGTRLTVL.

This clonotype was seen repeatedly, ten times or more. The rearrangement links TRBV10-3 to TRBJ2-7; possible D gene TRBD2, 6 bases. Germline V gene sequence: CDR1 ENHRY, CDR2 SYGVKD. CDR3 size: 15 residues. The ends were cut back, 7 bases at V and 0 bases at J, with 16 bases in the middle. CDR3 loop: CAIKKGGQGSYEQYF. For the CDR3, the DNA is TGTGCCATCAAAAAAGGAGGGCAGGGCTCCTACGAGCAGTACTTC.

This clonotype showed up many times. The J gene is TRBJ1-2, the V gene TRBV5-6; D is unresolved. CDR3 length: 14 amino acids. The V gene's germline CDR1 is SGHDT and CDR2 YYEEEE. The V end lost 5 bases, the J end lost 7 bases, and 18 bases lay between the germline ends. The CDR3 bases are TGTGCCAGCAGTCCGTGGCCAGGTGATACTGGCTACACCTTC. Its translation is CASSPWPGDTGYTF.

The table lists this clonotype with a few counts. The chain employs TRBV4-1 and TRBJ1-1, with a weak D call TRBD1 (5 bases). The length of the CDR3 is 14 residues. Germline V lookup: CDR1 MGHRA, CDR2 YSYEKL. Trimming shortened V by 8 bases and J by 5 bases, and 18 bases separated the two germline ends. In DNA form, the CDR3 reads TGCGCCAGCCGTGGGGGAGTTCGGAGTACTGAAGCTTTCTTT. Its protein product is CASRGGVRSTEAFF.

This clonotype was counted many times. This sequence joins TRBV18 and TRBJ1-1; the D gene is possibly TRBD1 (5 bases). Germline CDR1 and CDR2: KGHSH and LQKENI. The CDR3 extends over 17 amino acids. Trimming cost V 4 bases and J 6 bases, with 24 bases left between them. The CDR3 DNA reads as TGTGCCAGCTCACTGCCTAAGGTCCAGGGATCGACCGCTGAAGCTTTCTTT. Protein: CASSLPKVQGSTAEAFF.